This TCR beta chain was retrieved from a study of lymphopenia after photon versus proton radiotherapy (dated by TCRdb to between 2018 and 2021). Turning to the overall study: In patients with gastrointestinal tumors who developed high-grade lymphopenia, the study compared the immunological effects of photon radiation therapy with those of proton radiation therapy. The cohort included 20 or so patients with gastrointestinal tumors who developed lymphopenia after receiving either photon or proton therapy. The study aimed to characterize how the two radiation modalities differ in their impact on the immune system. What the authors observed across the whole study: Relative stability during treatment was observed in proton-treated patients, whereas loss of naive T cells and TCR diversity and gain of effector/memory populations were observed in photon-treated patients. After the lymphocyte count nadir, photon-treated repertoires showed oligoclonal expansion, especially of CD8+ Temra cells, which drove the drop in diversity. The survival association was assessed only in patients who died, and better survival with proton therapy was presented by the authors as a possibility rather than a demonstrated result. Across the cohort, among patients who died, a greater drop in TCR diversity after the nadir was inversely correlated with overall survival time.

Concerning this clone itself: The antigen this receptor binds is unknown. No much larger clonotype is one base removed from it; base qualities were not supplied.

The CDR3 sequence holds 16 residues, the cysteine and phenylalanine included. Of the read, only the CDR3 DNA is kept; its 48 bases are in frame from base 1. CDR1 and CDR2, per the germline V gene, are MDHEN and SYDVKM. V is cut back by 3 bases and J by 7 bases, with 12 bases in the junction unmatched. The library was built by means of the immunoSEQ multiplex PCR assay. T cell repertoires were profiled with deep sequencing of rearranged TCR beta loci together with multiparametric flow cytometry. TCRdb took this table from immuneACCESS and kept in-frame rearrangements with V and J called. Such tables lack part of the clones; where checked against another copy, unresolved V genes explain under half of the gap, and the rest is unexplained. This sample comprises around 31,000 clones, roughly 89% of them detected only once. The ten largest clonotypes hold about 6.3% of the sample.

This clonotype originated in a woman aged 65 to 85 with pancreatic cancer. Some clones in this sample may be carry-over from other donors' samples. The chain employs TRBV28 and TRBJ2-1; TRBD2 lines up with 7 middle nucleotides. Specimen: peripheral blood, collected from a patient treated with proton-based radiotherapy. The DNA sequence is as follows: TGTGCCAGCAGTTTGCGGGGGACTAACGGGTTGAATGAGCAGTTCTTC. This gives the protein CASSLRGTNGLNEQFF.